This entry lists 9 T cell receptor beta chains sequenced from one sample in a study of post-analysis software for immune sequencing data. Incorporated into the TCR beta cDNA libraries were unique molecular identifiers, which served to reduce PCR and sequencing biases. A single record per CDR3 protein comes from TCRdb applying MiXCR to the PCR reads. This sample has fewer than 850,000 distinct CDR3 sequences, with approximately 30% found just once. These receptors have no known antigen. Study-level findings and limits: There were four or five TRBV segments more frequent in patients than controls, and TRBV5-6, TRBV5-1 and TRBV20-1 were among them.

Sequenced input: blood. These receptors were obtained from a girl between 10 and 17 years old with multiple sclerosis.

This clonotype was found once. The chain links TRBV3-1 to TRBJ2-3, with D possibly TRBD2 on 5 matching bases. The germline V gene encodes CDR1 LGHDT and CDR2 YNNKEL (reference sequence). Trimming took off 2 bases at V and 3 bases at J, with 12 bases between the two ends. The CDR3 spans 15 residues. CDR3 sequence (DNA): TGTGCCAGCAGCCAACTGGGCACGGGAACAGATACGCAGTATTTT. As protein: CASSQLGTGTDTQYF.

This clonotype was detected only a few times. This rearrangement joins TRBV24-1 to TRBJ2-3; 7 bases map to TRBD2. CDR1 is KGHDR, CDR2 SFDVKD, per germline. The CDR3 is made up of 16 amino acids. V was clipped by 3 bases and J by 2 bases; unmatched bases: 7. The DNA for the CDR3 is TGTGCCACCAGTGATACCTCTAGCGGCCTCACAGATACGCAGTATTTT. It encodes CATSDTSSGLTDTQYF.

This clonotype occurred once. The chain uses TRBV7-2 and TRBJ2-1; 7 bases are a match to TRBD2. Looked up from germline, CDR1 is SGHTA and CDR2 is FQGNSA. V shed 1 base and J 9 bases; nucleotides not matched to a gene: 9. This CDR3 has 15 residues. The CDR3 DNA reads TGTGCCAGCAGCTTAGGGGGACTAAATTTAGGTGAGCAGTTCTTC. Its protein is CASSLGGLNLGEQFF.

The chain has TRBV7-2 and TRBJ2-3; 9 bases agree with TRBD2. The CDR3 sequence is 14 residues long. CDR1 and CDR2 from the germline V gene are SGHTA and FQGNSA. Losses at the gene ends were 3 bases for V and 14 bases for J; bases not matched to a gene: 12. DNA for the CDR3: TGTGCCAGCAGCTTCCCCCCGGGTAGCGGGAGTATGTATTTT. As protein: CASSFPPGSGSMYF.

This chain connects TRBV15 to TRBJ2-7; no firm D call. Germline V gives CDR1 LNHNV, CDR2 YYDKDF (reference sequence). The CDR3 length is 12 residues. V shed 0 bases and J shed 0 bases, with 0 bases lying between them. The CDR3 reads CATSRDSYEQYF. The CDR3 nucleotides are TGTGCCACCAGCAGAGACTCCTACGAGCAGTACTTC.

About this clonotype itself: This may be a read error: a much more frequent sequence differs by one nucleotide. The chain couples TRBV20-1 to TRBJ2-7; 11 nucleotides align to TRBD2. Unmatched junction bases numbered 15, after V lost 0 bases and J lost 2 bases. Germline V gene lookup returns CDR1 DFQATT and CDR2 SNEGSKA (reference sequence). The CDR3 has 19 amino acids. Here the CDR3 reads CSARDVETSGDSSPYEQYF. The CDR3 DNA reads TGCAGTGCTAGAGATGTGGAGACTAGCGGGGACTCATCCCCCTACGAGCAGTACTTC.

With respect to this clonotype: At one end the junction does not follow the germline gene, possibly because of a read error. This chain connects TRBV12-3 or TRBV12-4 to TRBJ1-6; D might be TRBD1 (5 bases). The CDR3 has 15 amino acids. CDR3 amino acids: CASSLVGLSNSHLHF. The CDR3, as DNA: TGTGCCAGCAGTTTGGTGGGACTGTCTAATTCACACCTCCACTTT.

This clonotype was recorded only once. The chain joins TRBV4-1 to TRBJ1-1; D ambiguous. CDR1 and CDR2 (germline): MGHRA, YSYEKL. Deletions cut 4 bases from V and 0 bases from J, with 15 bases between. The CDR3 is made up of 16 amino acids. Here the CDR3 DNA reads TGCGCCAGCAGCCCGTCAAGCGAACAAGTGAACACTGAAGCTTTCTTT. As protein: CASSPSSEQVNTEAFF.

CDR3 loop: CAITGGTGVWNEQFF. CDR3 DNA: TGTGCCATCACGGGTGGGACAGGGGTCTGGAATGAGCAGTTCTTC. This chain connects TRBV10-3 to TRBJ2-1; 10 bases are shared with TRBD1. Germline lookup yields CDR1 ENHRY and CDR2 SYGVKD. CDR3 length equals 15 residues. The ends lost 7 bases at V and 7 bases at J; junction bases unmatched: 10.